These 5 T cell receptor beta chains came from one sample sequenced in a study of blood T cell repertoires in COVID-19. Clones were sequenced by immunoSEQ multiplex PCR, and TCRdb holds only the in-frame ones, with some missing. The sample holds 200,000 to 250,000 clones, approximately 82% seen once. Sequenced input: PBMCs or T cells enriched from blood (not recorded which). Receptors originate from a man aged 35 to 55 who had recovered from COVID-19.

CDR3 protein: CASSYSPTGEGTQYF. The DNA for the CDR3 is TGTGCCAGCAGTTACTCTCCCACAGGGGAAGGGACCCAGTACTTC. The rearrangement joins TRBV6-5 to TRBJ2-5; 7 nucleotides agree with TRBD1. Germline CDR1 reads MNHEY; CDR2 reads SVGAGI. The CDR3 spans 15 residues. V lost 0 bases, J lost 7 bases, and 8 bases stayed unmatched.

Here the CDR3 DNA reads TGTGCCAGCTCTCCCCAGGGCCCCGATGGCTACACCTTC. This codes for CASSPQGPDGYTF. This rearrangement joins TRBV18 to TRBJ1-2; perhaps TRBD1 as D (5 bases). V lost 6 bases and J lost 6, with 14 bases in between. The CDR3 covers 13 residues. In germline, CDR1 is KGHSH, CDR2 LQKENI.

The chain employs TRBV5-1 and TRBJ1-6; a possible D gene is TRBD1 (6 bases). This CDR3 has 15 residues. Germline-derived CDR1 and CDR2 are SGHRS and YFSETQ. The V gene lost 0 bases and the J gene lost 7 bases, with 11 bases spanning the gap. The chain's CDR3 is CASSLEGTPNSPLHF. CDR3 in DNA: TGCGCCAGCAGCTTGGAAGGGACACCAAATTCACCCCTCCACTTT.

V gene TRBV5-4 combines with J gene TRBJ1-2; the match to TRBD1 covers 8 bases. This CDR3 region has 14 residues. Per germline, CDR1 SGHNT and CDR2 YYREEE (reference sequence). The V gene end was trimmed by 3 bases and the J gene end by 8 bases; junction bases not matched to a gene: 9. The CDR3 spells CASSWGDRRGGYTF. CDR3 bases: TGTGCCAGCAGCTGGGGGGACAGGCGAGGAGGCTACACCTTC.

The chain combines TRBV7-9 with TRBJ1-1, with 9 bases fitting TRBD1. The CDR3 contains 12 residues. Germline CDR1 and CDR2: SEHNR and FQNEAQ (reference sequence). CDR3 in amino acids: CVSGQGDSEAFF. In nucleotides, the CDR3 is TGTGTCTCGGGACAGGGCGACTCTGAAGCTTTCTTT.